The clone carrying this T cell receptor beta chain was counted ten times or more. Its antigen is not known. These data originate in a study of blood T cells in healthy people across ages. General study findings and limits: Significant beta diversity loss was already apparent by age around 40, declining roughly linearly.

PCR was performed a second time for about 7 to 11 cycles using a sample-barcoded 5' primer and a J-beta primer mix. MiXCR was run by TCRdb on the 5' RACE reads, yielding one entry per CDR3 protein. The sample shows just over 1 million distinct CDR3 sequences, more than 40% of them seen only once. Material for sequencing was blood. This TCR came from a woman in her fifties or sixties in good health.

The chain's CDR3 is CASSEQEVMNTEAFF. The CDR3 nucleotides read TGCGCCAGCAGCGAGCAGGAGGTCATGAACACTGAAGCTTTCTTT. This chain connects TRBV5-1 to TRBJ1-1; D is undetermined. Germline V gene lookup returns CDR1 SGHRS and CDR2 YFSETQ. V shed 4 bases and J shed 0 bases, with 13 bases lying between them. CDR3 length: 15 residues.